These 3 T cell receptor beta chains were all obtained from the same sample, sequenced in a study of shared clonotypes between healthy human individuals. Repertoires were generated with immunoSEQ multiplex PCR, while TCRdb's copy carries only in-frame clones and drops some. The sample lists roughly 1,100,000 clones, approximately 76% occurring once. The specimen was memory CD4+ T cells sorted from blood. Stated subset: CD45RA-negative fraction. These receptor sequences come from a man aged 18 to 35 in good health.

V usage is TRBV27 and J usage is TRBJ1-1, with D possibly TRBD1 on 5 matching bases. Germline V gives CDR1 MNHEY, CDR2 SMNVEV (reference sequence). Trimming left V 5 bases short and J 0 bases short, with 13 bases between. The CDR3 loop spans 15 amino acids. The CDR3 sequence: CASSLQGNVNTEAFF. CDR3 DNA sequence: TGTGCCAGCAGTCTCCAGGGAAATGTGAACACTGAAGCTTTCTTT.

This clone was seen a few times. Different DNA sequences within this sample yield the same CDR3. The CDR3 DNA reads as TGTGCCAGCAGCGTAGGGGGCAAAAATGGCTACACCTTC. Amino acids: CASSVGGKNGYTF. This chain links TRBV9 with TRBJ1-2; tentative D call: TRBD1 (5 bases). This CDR3 region has 13 residues. V was cut by 0 bases and J by 6 bases, with 9 bases left in between. CDR1 SGDLS and CDR2 YYNGEE come from the germline V gene. Combining the CDR3 with reference TRBV9 and TRBJ1-2 gives the whole variable domain DSGVTQTPKHLITATGQRVTLRCSPRSGDLSVYWYQQSLDQGLQFLIQYYNGEERAKGNILERFSAQQFPDLHSELNLSSLELGDSALYFCASSVGGKNGYTFGSGTRLTVV.

As DNA, the CDR3 is TGTGCCAGCAGCTTCTTAGCGGGAGACAAATATGAGCAGTTCTTC. Translating it yields CASSFLAGDKYEQFF. The gene calls are TRBV7-2 and TRBJ2-1, with 9 bases matching TRBD2. This CDR3 comprises 15 residues. Losses at the gene ends were 3 bases for V and 8 bases for J; bases not matched to a gene: 8. Germline V gene lookup returns CDR1 SGHTA and CDR2 FQGNSA. Full variable domain (rest looked up from reference TRBV7-2 and TRBJ2-1): GAGVSQSPSNKVTEKGKDVELRCDPISGHTALYWYRQSLGQGLEFLIYFQGNSAPDKSGLPSDRFSAERTGGSVSTLTIQRTQQEDSAVYLCASSFLAGDKYEQFFGPGTRLTVL.